This T cell receptor (beta chain) was observed in a study of blood T cell repertoires in COVID-19. Method: immunoSEQ multiplex PCR; TCRdb's copy keeps in-frame clones and lacks some. The data contain 15,000 to 20,000 clones, 82% of them seen just once; the ten biggest clones take up roughly 5.5%. CDR3 length: 15 residues. Germline CDR1 is LNHNV and CDR2 is YYDKDF (reference sequence). Trimming took off 3 bases at V and 0 bases at J, with 8 bases between the two ends. The receptor was isolated from a human donor in a cohort sampled during active COVID-19. V gene TRBV15 combines with J gene TRBJ2-2; D is uncertain. Sequencing input: peripheral blood. The CDR3 loop reads CATSRVGANTGELFF. The CDR3 DNA follows: TGTGCCACCAGCAGGGTCGGTGCGAACACCGGGGAGCTGTTTTTT.